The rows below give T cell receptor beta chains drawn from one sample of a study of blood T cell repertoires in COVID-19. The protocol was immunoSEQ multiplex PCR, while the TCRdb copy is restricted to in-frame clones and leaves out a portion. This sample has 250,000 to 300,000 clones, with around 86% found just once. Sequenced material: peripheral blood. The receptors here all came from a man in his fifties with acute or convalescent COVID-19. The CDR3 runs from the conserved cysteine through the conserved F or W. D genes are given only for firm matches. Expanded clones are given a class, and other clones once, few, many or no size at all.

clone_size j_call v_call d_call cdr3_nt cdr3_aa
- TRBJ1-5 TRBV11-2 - TGTGCCAGCAGCGAACACAGCAATCAGCCCCAGCATTTT CASSEHSNQPQHF
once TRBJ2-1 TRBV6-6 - TGTGCCAGCAGTTCGACTAGGGATGAGCAGTTCTTC CASSSTRDEQFF
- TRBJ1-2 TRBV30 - TGTGCCTGGAGTCAACGGGGAGGGAAGGGTTATAATGGCTACACCTTC CAWSQRGGKGYNGYTF
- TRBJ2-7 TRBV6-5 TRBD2 TGTGCCAGTAGCGGGAGCACCTACGAGCAGTACTTC CASSGSTYEQYF
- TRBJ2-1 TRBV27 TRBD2 TGTGCCAGCAGCCCTAGCGGGGGGCCCTACAATGAGCAGTTCTTC CASSPSGGPYNEQFF
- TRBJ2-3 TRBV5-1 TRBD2 TGCGCCAGCAGCTTAGGAGCGGGGGCTCGCACAGATACGCAGTATTTT CASSLGAGARTDTQYF
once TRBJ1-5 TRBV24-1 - TGTGCCACCATGCGCATGGGGGCCGGGCAGCCCCAGCATTTT CATMRMGAGQPQHF
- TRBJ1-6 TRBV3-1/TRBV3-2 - TGTGCCAGCAGCCAAGATTTGGCAGTAAGTGGTTCACCCCTCCACTTT CASSQDLAVSGSPLHF
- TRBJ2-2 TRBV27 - TGTGCCAGCAGTTTTGGTCGGACCGGGGAGCTGTTTTTT CASSFGRTGELFF
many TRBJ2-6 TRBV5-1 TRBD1 TGCGCCAGCAGCGTGGGACAGGTTATCTCTGGGGCCAACGTCCTGACTTTC CASSVGQVISGANVLTF
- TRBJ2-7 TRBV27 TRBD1 TGTGCCAGCAGTTTACCCGACAGGGGACCCTTATCCTACGAGCAGTACTTC CASSLPDRGPLSYEQYF
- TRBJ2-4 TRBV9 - TGTGCCAGCAGCGTAGAACCGGCGGGCTACGACATTCAGTACTTC CASSVEPAGYDIQYF
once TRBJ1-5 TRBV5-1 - TGCGCCAGCAGCTATCGTCCAGGGGACAATCAGCCCCAGCATTTT CASSYRPGDNQPQHF
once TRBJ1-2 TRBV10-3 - TGTGCCATCAGTGAGTCGAATCAGGGGTTTGGCTACACCTTC CAISESNQGFGYTF
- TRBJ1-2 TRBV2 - TGTGCCAGCAGGTCGGAGGTAGATTATGGCTACACCTTC CASRSEVDYGYTF
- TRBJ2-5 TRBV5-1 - TGCGCCAGCAGCTGGACACGTCAAGAGACCCAGTACTTC CASSWTRQETQYF
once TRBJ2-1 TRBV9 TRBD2 TGTGCCAGCAGCGGAATGGGACTAGCGGGAAATGAGCAGTTCTTC CASSGMGLAGNEQFF
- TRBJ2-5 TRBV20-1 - TGCAGTGCCCAACGTCGGGAGACCCAGTACTTC CSAQRRETQYF
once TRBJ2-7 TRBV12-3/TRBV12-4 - TGTGCCAGCAGCTTTGGGCAAAGAGCCGAGCAGTACTTC CASSFGQRAEQYF
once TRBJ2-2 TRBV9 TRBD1 TGTGCCAGCAGCGTAGGCCAGGGGGCGGCCGGGGAGCTGTTTTTT CASSVGQGAAGELFF
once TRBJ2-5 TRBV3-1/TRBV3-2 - TGTGCCAGCAGCCGCTTGGGGGAGGAAGAGACCCAGTACTTC CASSRLGEEETQYF
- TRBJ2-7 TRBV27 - TGTGCCAGCAGTTTATCGGTAGTGGGGGGCTACGAGCAGTACTTC CASSLSVVGGYEQYF
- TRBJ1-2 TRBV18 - TGTGCCAGCTCACTTGGGCCGCTCTATGGCTACACCTTC CASSLGPLYGYTF
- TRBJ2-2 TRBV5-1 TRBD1 TGCGCCAGCTCCCCCGACAGGGGAGGAACCGGGGAGCTGTTTTTT CASSPDRGGTGELFF
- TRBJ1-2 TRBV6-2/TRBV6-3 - TGTGCCAGCAGTCCGAACGCAGTTCGGGAAGGCTACACCTTC CASSPNAVREGYTF
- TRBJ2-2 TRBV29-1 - TGCAGCTGCGAGAACACCGGGGAGCTGTTTTTT CSCENTGELFF
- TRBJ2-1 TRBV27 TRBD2 TGTGCCAGCAGTTTAGGGGGACTACTGTACAATGAGCAGTTCTTC CASSLGGLLYNEQFF
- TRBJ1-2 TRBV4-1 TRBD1 TGCGCCAGCAGCCATGGACAGGGTGACTATGGCTACACCTTC CASSHGQGDYGYTF